The rows below give T cell receptor beta chains drawn from one sample of a study of T cells in Graves' hyperthyroidism and ophthalmopathy. TCRdb reprocessed the multiplex PCR reads via MiXCR and lists one record per CDR3 protein. The sample lists 500,000 to 650,000 distinct CDR3 sequences; around 43% were seen once. Specimen: peripheral blood or thyroid tissue (not recorded which). The receptors were gathered from an adult woman with Graves' disease, either hyperthyroidism or ophthalmopathy (not recorded which). CDR3s include the opening cysteine and the closing phenylalanine or tryptophan. D genes are given only for firm matches. Part of the rows lack a size; the others show once, few, many or a class for expanded clones.

DNA: TGTGCCAGCAGCTTGGCTGTGACCCCAGAGACCCAGTACTTC
CDR3: CASSLAVTPETQYF
D: NA
J: TRBJ2-5
V: TRBV5-5
size: many

DNA: TGTGCCAGCAGTGTAATTGCCGGGTCAGTCTACGAGCAGTACTTC
CDR3: CASSVIAGSVYEQYF
D: NA
J: TRBJ2-7
V: TRBV28
size: NA

DNA: TGCAGTGCTAGAGCAGGGCCCGGGGAGCTGTTTTTT
CDR3: CSARAGPGELFF
D: NA
J: TRBJ2-2
V: TRBV20-1
size: NA

DNA: TGTGCCAGCAGCGAGGTTACAGGTGCTAAGGGTGAAGCTTTCTTT
CDR3: CASSEVTGAKGEAFF
D: NA
J: TRBJ1-1
V: TRBV7-2
size: few

DNA: TGTGCCAGCTCGGTGGGGAGTGAAAAACTGTTTTTT
CDR3: CASSVGSEKLFF
D: NA
J: TRBJ1-4
V: TRBV7-9
size: NA

DNA: TGCAGTGCTAGAGAGGGGAGACGGGAGAACACTGAAGCTTTCTTT
CDR3: CSAREGRRENTEAFF
D: NA
J: TRBJ1-1
V: TRBV20-1
size: few

DNA: TGTGCCACCAGCAGAGAGAGGGGTTTGAGCAATCAGCCCCAGCATTTT
CDR3: CATSRERGLSNQPQHF
D: NA
J: TRBJ1-5
V: TRBV15
size: NA

DNA: TGTGCCAGCAGCTTAGCGGGAGTGGTTGGGGCAGTTGGCTACACCTTC
CDR3: CASSLAGVVGAVGYTF
D: NA
J: TRBJ1-2
V: TRBV11-2
size: many

DNA: TGTGCCAGCAGCTTAAACAGGGACCAGTACTTC
CDR3: CASSLNRDQYF
D: NA
J: TRBJ2-5
V: TRBV11-1
size: NA

DNA: TGTGCCAGCAGAATACGGGACAGGAACTACGAGCAGTACTTC
CDR3: CASRIRDRNYEQYF
D: TRBD1
J: TRBJ2-7
V: TRBV7-2
size: NA

DNA: TGCAGTGCTAGCATGACTGTCTCTGGGGCCAACGTCCTGACTTTC
CDR3: CSASMTVSGANVLTF
D: NA
J: TRBJ2-6
V: TRBV20-1
size: NA

DNA: TGTGCCAGCAGTTCTTTATTTAGAAGGACCGGGGAGCTGTTTTTT
CDR3: CASSSLFRRTGELFF
D: NA
J: TRBJ2-2
V: TRBV7-2
size: many